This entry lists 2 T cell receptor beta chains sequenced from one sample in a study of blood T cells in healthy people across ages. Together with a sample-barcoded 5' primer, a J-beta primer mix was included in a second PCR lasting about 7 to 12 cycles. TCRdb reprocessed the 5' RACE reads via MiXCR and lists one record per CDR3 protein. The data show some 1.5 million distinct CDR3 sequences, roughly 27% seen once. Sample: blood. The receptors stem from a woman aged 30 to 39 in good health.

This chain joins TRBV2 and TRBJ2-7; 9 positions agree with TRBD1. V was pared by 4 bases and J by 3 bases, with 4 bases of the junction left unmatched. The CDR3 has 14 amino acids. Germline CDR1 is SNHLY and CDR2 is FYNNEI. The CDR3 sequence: CASSGWTGDYEQYF. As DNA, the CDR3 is TGTGCCAGCAGTGGATGGACAGGGGACTACGAGCAGTACTTC.

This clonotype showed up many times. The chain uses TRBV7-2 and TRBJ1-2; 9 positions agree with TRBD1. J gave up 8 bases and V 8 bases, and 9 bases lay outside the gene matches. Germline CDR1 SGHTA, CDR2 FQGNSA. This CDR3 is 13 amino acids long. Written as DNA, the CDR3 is TGTGCCAGCTCCCTGAACAGGGGGCGGGGCTACACCTTC. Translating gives CASSLNRGRGYTF.